Listed below are T cell receptor beta chains from one sample, sequenced in a study of blood T cell repertoires in COVID-19. Profiling relied on immunoSEQ multiplex PCR, and the TCRdb table lists in-frame clones only, not all of them. The sample records 300,000 to 350,000 clones, roughly 84% being singletons. The source material was PBMCs or T cells enriched from blood (not recorded which). All receptors derive from a woman aged 25 to 39 who had recovered from COVID-19. Each CDR3 is given with its conserved first and last residue. Each record gives: CDR3 protein, V gene.

CDR3aa: CASVPLGVGNYEQYF
v_gene: TRBV2

CDR3aa: CASGPQTSGDAYNEQFF
v_gene: TRBV12-5

CDR3aa: CASTLTGGNTIYF
v_gene: TRBV28

CDR3aa: CASGGDRPNSPLHF
v_gene: TRBV28

CDR3aa: CASSLRGALGNGEAFF
v_gene: TRBV4-1

CDR3aa: CASSLVAGYEQYF
v_gene: TRBV11-2

CDR3aa: CASSQDPGELMNTEAFF
v_gene: TRBV3-1/TRBV3-2

CDR3aa: CASSQETGSLSSYNSPLHF
v_gene: TRBV4-1

CDR3aa: CASSESSRDWDRGQPQHF
v_gene: TRBV6-1

CDR3aa: CASSLVGTTSDTQYF
v_gene: TRBV7-2

CDR3aa: CASRTTGTGYTF
v_gene: TRBV28

CDR3aa: CASSQVAAGAYNEQFF
v_gene: TRBV4-2

CDR3aa: CASSSRAATNEKLFF
v_gene: TRBV2